The clone carrying this TCR beta chain was picked up a small number of times. Its matching antigen is unknown. The length of the CDR3 is 15 residues. Germline CDR1 is SEHNR and CDR2 is FQNEAQ (reference sequence). V was pared by 4 bases and J by 6 bases, with 8 bases of the junction left unmatched. This entry belongs to a study of CD8 T cells in ankylosing spondylitis. Broader study findings: Characteristic of ankylosing spondylitis blood, it appeared, was a TCR beta motif comprising about 8 highly homologous variants.

TCRdb processed the 5' RACE reads anew with MiXCR; each CDR3 protein has one entry. The sample records 130,000 or so distinct CDR3 sequences, more than 15% being singletons. The V gene is TRBV7-9, the J gene TRBJ1-5; 8 bases match TRBD1. The sequencing input was blood, either unsorted or a sorted T cell fraction (not recorded which). This clonotype was sampled from a male donor with ankylosing spondylitis. The CDR3 sequence is CASSSSGQVGQPQHF. The CDR3 coding sequence is TGTGCCAGCAGCTCGTCGGGACAGGTGGGTCAGCCCCAGCATTTT.